This T cell receptor beta chain was sequenced in a study of blood T cell repertoires in COVID-19. Across the study: The samples span acute and convalescent COVID-19 from the United States, Italy and Spain.

One Seattle source followed patients from active infection through their disease course. Methods used by the authors: How many nucleated cells were present was estimated from reference gene primer amplification. Some clones are missing from TCRdb's copy, which holds only in-frame ones; the method was immunoSEQ multiplex PCR. V, J and clone size derive from that table, while D and trimming were established from the DNA sequence. The table includes 250,000 to 300,000 clones, approximately 91% detected once. Sequencing input: peripheral blood. The TCR sequence derives from a young woman with COVID-19, enrolled during active disease.

CDR3 residues: CASSPGQGASGYTF. The DNA of the CDR3 is TGTGCCAGCAGCCCGGGACAGGGGGCGTCCGGCTACACCTTC. This sequence joins TRBV13 and TRBJ1-2; 12 bases fit TRBD1. The CDR3 is made up of 14 amino acids. From germline, CDR1 is PRHDT and CDR2 FYEKMQ (reference sequence). The junction had 6 bases not matched to a gene; V was cut back by 5 bases and J by 8 bases.